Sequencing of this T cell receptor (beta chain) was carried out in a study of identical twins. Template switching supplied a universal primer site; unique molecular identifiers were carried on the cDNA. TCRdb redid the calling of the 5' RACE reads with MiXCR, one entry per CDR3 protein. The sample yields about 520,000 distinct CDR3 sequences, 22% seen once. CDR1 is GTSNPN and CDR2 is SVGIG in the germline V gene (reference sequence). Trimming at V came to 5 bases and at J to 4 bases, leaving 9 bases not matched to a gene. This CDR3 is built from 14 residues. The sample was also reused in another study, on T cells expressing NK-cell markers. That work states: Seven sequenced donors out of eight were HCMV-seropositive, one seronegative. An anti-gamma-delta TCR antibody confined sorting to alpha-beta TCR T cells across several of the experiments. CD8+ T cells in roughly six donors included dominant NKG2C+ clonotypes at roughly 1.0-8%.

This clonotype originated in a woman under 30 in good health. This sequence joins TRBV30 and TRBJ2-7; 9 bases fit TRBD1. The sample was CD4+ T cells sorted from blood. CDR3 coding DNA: TGTGCCTGGGGGATTGGGACAGGGATTTACGAGCAGTACTTC. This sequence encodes CAWGIGTGIYEQYF.